Listed below are T cell receptor beta chains from one sample, sequenced in a study of blood T cells in healthy people across ages. TCRdb passed the 5' RACE reads through MiXCR, listing each CDR3 protein once. The sample lists around 780,000 distinct CDR3 sequences, approximately 53% occurring once. Sequencing input: blood. Receptors were obtained from a middle-aged man in good health. Each CDR3 is given with its conserved first and last residue. The D gene is left open where the match is weak. Size is stated for part of the rows, as once, few or many counts, or as a class when the clone is expanded.

clone size,V gene,CDR3 length,D gene,J gene,CDR3 DNA,CDR3 protein
.,TRBV6-2/TRBV6-3,16,TRBD1,TRBJ2-7,TGTGCCAGCACTGAGTCCGGGACAGGGGTCTTCTACGAGCAGTACTTC,CASTESGTGVFYEQYF
.,TRBV7-9,15,TRBD1,TRBJ2-3,TGTGCCAGCAGTTCCGAGGGACAGACCACAGATACGCAGTATTTT,CASSSEGQTTDTQYF
.,TRBV15,17,TRBD2,TRBJ2-1,TGTGCCACCAGCAGAGGACTAGCGGGGGGGATCGACAATGAGCAGTTCTTC,CATSRGLAGGIDNEQFF
few,TRBV6-6,15,.,TRBJ2-5,TGTGCCAGCAGTTACTCGGGTGCCCGAGGGGAGACCCAGTACTTC,CASSYSGARGETQYF
many,TRBV29-1,11,.,TRBJ2-7,TGCAGCGTTGAAGGCAGTTACGAGCAGTACTTC,CSVEGSYEQYF
many,TRBV25-1,13,.,TRBJ2-1,TGTGCCAGCGGACGTTGGGGGCAGCTGTGGCAGTTCTTC,CASGRWGQLWQFF
.,TRBV7-8,17,.,TRBJ2-5,TGTGCCAGCAGCCCAAGCGGTCAGAACCCAAAGCAAGAGACCCAGTACTTC,CASSPSGQNPKQETQYF
.,TRBV29-1,14,TRBD2,TRBJ2-3,TGCAGCGATAGGCCGGGGGGGCGGTCGAGGACGCAGTATTTT,CSDRPGGRSRTQYF
.,TRBV15,15,.,TRBJ2-5,TGTGCCACCAGCAGAGGTGGGGGAGTTCCCGAGACCCAGTACTTC,CATSRGGGVPETQYF
.,TRBV4-1,11,.,TRBJ2-5,TGCGCCAGCAGCCAAGAAGCGACCCAGTACTTC,CASSQEATQYF
.,TRBV6-1,18,.,TRBJ1-6,TGTGCCAGCAGTACCACGGGCCCTGGTCGGTCCTTTAATTCACCCCTCCACTTT,CASSTTGPGRSFNSPLHF
.,TRBV7-9,14,.,TRBJ2-7,TGTGCCAGCAGCTTTACAGGGAGGTCCTACGAGCAGTACTTC,CASSFTGRSYEQYF
.,TRBV27,16,TRBD1,TRBJ1-2,TGTGCCAGCTCCGGACAGGGGGCGACAGAATACTATGGCTACACCTTC,CASSGQGATEYYGYTF
.,TRBV7-9,16,TRBD1,TRBJ2-1,TGTGCCAGCAGCACTCCGGGACAGGGCTATTACAATGAGCAGTTCTTC,CASSTPGQGYYNEQFF
few,TRBV10-3,14,TRBD1,TRBJ2-7,TGTGCCATCGGGTCCGGGACAGGGGCCTACGAGCAGTACTTC,CAIGSGTGAYEQYF